The rows below give T cell receptor beta chains drawn from one sample of a study of OX40 agonist ivuxolimab in advanced cancers. Method: immunoSEQ multiplex PCR; TCRdb's copy keeps in-frame clones and lacks some. This sample has 90,000 to 100,000 clones; 89% occur once, and the top ten carry 0.33%. This specimen consisted of CD4+ or CD8+ T cells sorted from blood, obtained in a trial of the OX40 agonist ivuxolimab. Source of these receptors: an adult with an advanced solid tumor such as melanoma, head and neck, liver or kidney cancer. The conserved cysteine and the conserved F or W are not part of the CDR3 here.

V: TRBV30; length: 12; J: TRBJ2-1; CDR3: AWVRTKHYNEQF
V: TRBV6-1; length: 11; J: TRBJ1-1; CDR3: ASSTQPNTEAF
V: TRBV19; length: 13; J: TRBJ2-7; CDR3: ASSPRQLSSYEQY
V: TRBV5-6; length: 13; J: TRBJ2-5; CDR3: ASSPGLAGEETQY
V: TRBV9; length: 14; J: TRBJ2-3; CDR3: ASSVARHSRTDTQY
V: TRBV5-6; length: 13; J: TRBJ2-7; CDR3: ASSLVGQSYYEQY
V: TRBV28; length: 10; J: TRBJ2-7; CDR3: ATSGGTFEQY
V: TRBV19; length: 14; J: TRBJ1-2; CDR3: ASSPRRRQGALGYT
V: TRBV5-1; length: 11; J: TRBJ1-3; CDR3: ASSPGLGNTIY
V: TRBV5-4; length: 14; J: TRBJ2-7; CDR3: ASSSRTSGAGYEQY
V: TRBV4-3; length: 12; J: TRBJ2-5; CDR3: ASSQERIQETQY
V: TRBV5-4; length: 12; J: TRBJ1-4; CDR3: ASSRQGENEKLF
V: TRBV11-2; length: 14; J: TRBJ1-1; CDR3: ASSWTGASLNTEAF
V: TRBV9; length: 13; J: TRBJ2-2; CDR3: ASSVGAGGTGELF
V: TRBV7-2; length: 11; J: TRBJ2-7; CDR3: ASSLVGLGEQY
V: TRBV4-3; length: 13; J: TRBJ1-2; CDR3: ASSQGWGARYGYT
V: TRBV25-1; length: 11; J: TRBJ1-1; CDR3: ASRSPGVTEAF
V: TRBV7-2; length: 14; J: TRBJ1-3; CDR3: ASSLVGGVGGNTIY
V: TRBV6-1; length: 12; J: TRBJ1-2; CDR3: ASSEAGAPSGYT
V: TRBV7-2; length: 13; J: TRBJ2-2; CDR3: ASSLKGADTGELF
V: TRBV7-2; length: 12; J: TRBJ2-7; CDR3: ASSTRDPRGEQY
V: TRBV7-3; length: 11; J: TRBJ1-1; CDR3: ASSWGENTEAF
V: TRBV5-1; length: 13; J: TRBJ2-1; CDR3: ATNGGDRGENEQF
V: TRBV5-1; length: 13; J: TRBJ1-1; CDR3: ASSSTAALNTEAF
V: TRBV9; length: 14; J: TRBJ2-3; CDR3: ASSALGLGAGDTQY
V: TRBV7-9; length: 12; J: TRBJ1-4; CDR3: ASSSLESRAQLF
V: TRBV7-2; length: 12; J: TRBJ2-2; CDR3: ASSWHANTGELF
V: TRBV5-1; length: 17; J: TRBJ2-4; CDR3: ASSLWGTGQGSSMDIQY
V: TRBV7-2; length: 12; J: TRBJ2-7; CDR3: ASSSQGGRYEQY
V: TRBV6-5; length: 14; J: TRBJ2-7; CDR3: ASSYGIPSGTYEQY
V: TRBV19; length: 12; J: TRBJ2-7; CDR3: ASKKQGGAYEQY
V: TRBV15; length: 16; J: TRBJ2-5; CDR3: ATSRGLRTYTGIETQY
V: TRBV5-6; length: 12; J: TRBJ2-7; CDR3: ASSLAGGSYEQY
V: TRBV9; length: 12; J: TRBJ2-5; CDR3: ASSVGVSKETQY
V: TRBV27; length: 11; J: TRBJ1-5; CDR3: ASSRQDNQPQH
V: TRBV19; length: 14; J: TRBJ1-1; CDR3: ASSSGQGDMNTEAF
V: TRBV5-5; length: 12; J: TRBJ1-1; CDR3: ASSVGQLNTEAF
V: TRBV29-1; length: 12; J: TRBJ2-7; CDR3: SVGGVGGYYEQY
V: TRBV5-4; length: 11; J: TRBJ1-1; CDR3: ASSSGGRGEAF
V: TRBV21-1; length: 15; J: TRBJ2-1; CDR3: ASSNLAGGRLYNEQF
V: TRBV5-6; length: 13; J: TRBJ1-1; CDR3: ASSLDRRMDTEAF
V: TRBV6-1; length: 17; J: TRBJ1-5; CDR3: ASSEPRGQGVFSNQPQH
V: TRBV18; length: 14; J: TRBJ1-5; CDR3: ASSLSTGNSNQPQH
V: TRBV7-2; length: 15; J: TRBJ2-5; CDR3: ASSQGTSGLRGETQY
V: TRBV28; length: 11; J: TRBJ2-7; CDR3: ASSIRGAYEQY
V: TRBV7-2; length: 12; J: TRBJ1-2; CDR3: ARGEGGGKYGYT
V: TRBV2; length: 17; J: TRBJ1-5; CDR3: ASSARVGLIVAGNQPQH
V: TRBV9; length: 15; J: TRBJ2-1; CDR3: ASSLRTSGRRGNEQF
V: TRBV11-2; length: 15; J: TRBJ1-3; CDR3: ASSLVSGGSSGNTIY